The clone carrying this T cell receptor beta chain appeared many times. Its antigen remains unidentified. These data come from a study of T-cell reconstitution after alpha-beta-depleted transplantation in children. Study conclusions and caveats: Newly made T cells mostly supplied T-cell counts and diversity one year after transplant.

Unique molecular identifiers were incorporated during preparation of the TCRbeta library. In TCRdb, the PCR reads were re-called with MiXCR into one record per CDR3 protein. The data hold over 150,000 distinct CDR3 sequences, with 5% to 7.5% observed a single time. The source of this sequence is a girl less than two years old with combined immunodeficiency, due to receive a stem cell transplant. The sample in question was PBMCs, obtained before TCRalphabeta/CD19-depleted stem cell transplant.

CDR3 in DNA: TGCAGTCCTTCCGGACTAGCGCCGAATGAGCAGTTCTTC. This sequence encodes CSPSGLAPNEQFF. This chain joins TRBV20-1 and TRBJ2-1; 9 bases agree with TRBD2. Germline V gives CDR1 DFQATT, CDR2 SNEGSKA (reference sequence). The V segment lost 8 bases and the J segment 7 bases; nucleotides outside the gene matches: 9. CDR3 length: 13 amino acids.